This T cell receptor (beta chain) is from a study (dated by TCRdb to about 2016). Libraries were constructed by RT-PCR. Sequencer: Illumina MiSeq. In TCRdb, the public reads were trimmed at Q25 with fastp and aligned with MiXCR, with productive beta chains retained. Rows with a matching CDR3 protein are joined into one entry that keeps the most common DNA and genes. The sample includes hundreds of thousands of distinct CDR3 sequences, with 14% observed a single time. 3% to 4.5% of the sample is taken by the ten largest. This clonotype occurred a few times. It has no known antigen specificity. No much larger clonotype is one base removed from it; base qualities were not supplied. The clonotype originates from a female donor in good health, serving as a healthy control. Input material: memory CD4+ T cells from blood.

The CDR3 here reads CSALGQGYEQYF. The nucleotide sequence reads TGCAGTGCTCTTGGACAGGGCTACGAGCAGTACTTC. The V gene is TRBV20-1 and the J gene is TRBJ2-7; the junction holds 8 bases that match TRBD1. Compared with germline, V lacks 5 bases and J lacks 3 bases; bases without a gene match: 3. CDR1 and CDR2, per the germline V gene (reference sequence), are DFQATT and SNEGSKA. The CDR3 sequence holds 12 residues, the cysteine and phenylalanine included. Only the CDR3 part of the read is kept: 36 bases, read in frame from the first base.